These 25 T cell receptor beta chains were sequenced from one sample in a study of T cell repertoires in cytomegalovirus infection. In TCRdb, the reads were re-called with MiXCR into one record per CDR3 protein. The table records approximately 700,000 distinct CDR3 sequences, roughly a third of them present only once. The sequencing sample was made of PBMCs. These receptors came from a human donor in good health (CMV status not recorded). Some clones in this sample may be carry-over from other donors' samples.

The genes are TRBV28 and TRBJ1-5; D gene uncertain. The CDR3 covers 14 residues. Germline lookup yields CDR1 MDHEN and CDR2 SYDVKM. V gave up 3 bases and J gave up 3 bases, with 9 bases separating them. Here the CDR3 reads CASSLVSVNQPQHF. The CDR3 DNA follows: TGTGCCAGCAGTTTGGTTAGTGTCAATCAGCCCCAGCATTTT.

This clonotype was seen a few times. The rearrangement links TRBV7-9 to TRBJ1-1; D gene ambiguous. Germline V lookup: CDR1 SEHNR, CDR2 FQNEAQ (reference sequence). The CDR3 runs 15 residues. The ends were cut back, 3 bases at V and 0 bases at J, with 11 bases in the middle. The CDR3 DNA sequence: TGTGCCAGCAGCTTTCTCAGCAGCCTGAACACTGAAGCTTTCTTT. This translates into CASSFLSSLNTEAFF.

A note on this clonotype: One junction end does not reproduce the germline sequence, and a read error may be involved. The CDR3 DNA sequence: TGTGCCATCAGTACTAGCGGAGCGGGGGGGTCGACCCCGTACTTC. Its protein product is CAISTSGAGGSTPYF. V and J are TRBV10-3 and TRBJ2-5; 10 bases match TRBD2. Looked up from germline, CDR1 is ENHRY and CDR2 is SYGVKD. The CDR3 loop spans 15 amino acids.

This clonotype was counted at least ten times. The chain joins TRBV7-2 to TRBJ1-1; D is ambiguous. CDR1 is SGHTA, CDR2 FQGNSA, per germline. Trimming shortened V by 2 bases and J by 1 base, and 8 bases separated the two germline ends. CDR3 length: 14 amino acids. In DNA, the CDR3 is TGTGCCAGCAGCTTATATAGCGGGAACACTGAAGCTTTCTTT. This sequence encodes CASSLYSGNTEAFF.

This clonotype was seen repeatedly, ten times or more. The rearrangement links TRBV20-1 to TRBJ2-3; D remains unclear. The V gene lost 6 bases and the J gene lost 2 bases, with 9 bases spanning the gap. Germline CDR1 reads DFQATT; CDR2 reads SNEGSKA (reference sequence). This CDR3 contains 12 residues. CDR3 DNA: TGCAGTGCGCCCGGAGACACAGATACGCAGTATTTT. This sequence encodes CSAPGDTDTQYF.

This clonotype turned up a few times. V and J are TRBV27 and TRBJ2-7, with 12 bases matching TRBD2. V gave up 6 bases and J gave up 0 bases; unmatched junction bases: 6. The CDR3 is 16 residues long. Germline CDR1 reads MNHEY; CDR2 reads SMNVEV (reference sequence). The CDR3 bases are TGTGCCAGCAGGCCGGGACTAGCGGGCAGCTCCTACGAGCAGTACTTC. This encodes CASRPGLAGSSYEQYF.

This clonotype was counted between two and nine times. V gene TRBV29-1 combines with J gene TRBJ2-7; 7 nucleotides agree with TRBD2. Unmatched junction bases numbered 8, after V lost 3 bases and J lost 6 bases. This CDR3 has 13 residues. CDR1 and CDR2 (germline): SQVTM, ANQGSEA. CDR3 bases: TGCAGCGTTGATCTGCGGGGGAAAGGCGAGCAGTACTTC. It is translated as CSVDLRGKGEQYF.

This clonotype was counted many times. V usage is TRBV7-2 and J usage is TRBJ1-2; D gene uncertain. The CDR3 totals 14 residues. V was clipped by 5 bases and J by 7 bases, with 17 bases between them. Germline-derived CDR1 and CDR2 are SGHTA and FQGNSA. The CDR3 DNA sequence: TGTGCCAGCAGCCCTGATAGCCGGTCCTTTGGCTACACCTTC. Protein product: CASSPDSRSFGYTF.

The chain combines TRBV27 with TRBJ1-2, with D perhaps matching TRBD1 (5 bases). V was clipped by 5 bases and J by 4 bases, with 11 bases between them. The V gene's germline CDR1 is MNHEY and CDR2 SMNVEV (reference sequence). The CDR3 totals 13 residues. This CDR3 is CASSRAGTYGYTF. Here the CDR3 DNA reads TGTGCCAGCAGTCGCGCAGGGACCTATGGCTACACCTTC.

This clonotype occurred once. The chain joins TRBV5-1 to TRBJ1-6, with no clear D. Germline CDR1 SGHRS, CDR2 YFSETQ. The germline V and J ends were trimmed by 0 bases and 9 bases, with 7 bases remaining between them. The CDR3 length is 13 residues. The DNA of the CDR3 is TGCGCCAGCAGCTTGGGAAGGGTTTCACCCCTCCACTTT. Residues: CASSLGRVSPLHF.

The CDR3 sequence: CASSPPDRGHEQYF. The DNA of the CDR3 is TGTGCCAGCAGTCCGCCGGACAGGGGCCACGAGCAGTACTTC. The chain uses TRBV28 and TRBJ2-7; 9 bases are shared with TRBD1. Germline V gene lookup returns CDR1 MDHEN and CDR2 SYDVKM. After removal of 5 bases from V and 5 bases from J, the junction contained 7 bases not matched to a gene. This CDR3 is built from 14 residues.

This clonotype was counted only a few times. This rearrangement joins TRBV9 to TRBJ2-7, with 12 bases that match TRBD1. With V trimmed by 2 bases and J by 6 bases, 9 bases remained unmatched. The CDR3 is 16 amino acids. Germline V lookup: CDR1 SGDLS, CDR2 YYNGEE. CDR3 nucleotide sequence: TGTGCCAGCAGCGTCCTCACCGGGACAGGGGGCTGCGAGCAGTACTTC. Translating gives CASSVLTGTGGCEQYF.

This clonotype was observed at least ten times. The gene calls are TRBV7-2 and TRBJ1-2; tentative D call: TRBD1 (5 bases). The CDR3 has 16 amino acids. Per the germline V gene, CDR1 is SGHTA and CDR2 is FQGNSA. Trimming pared 5 bases from V and 7 bases from J, leaving 23 bases between. CDR3 nucleotides: TGTGCCAGCAGCCCCAGTCCCAGGGCAGGGCCATTTGGCTACACCTTC. It translates to CASSPSPRAGPFGYTF.

The chain links TRBV2 to TRBJ1-4; TRBD1 matches at 7 bases. V shed 6 bases and J 5 bases; nucleotides not matched to a gene: 9. CDR1 and CDR2 from the germline V gene are SNHLY and FYNNEI. The CDR3 loop spans 15 amino acids. The CDR3 DNA reads TGTGCCAGCAGCGCGGAGACAGGGAGGAATGAAAAACTGTTTTTT. Translating it yields CASSAETGRNEKLFF.

The J gene is TRBJ1-2, the V gene TRBV19; D is possibly TRBD1 (5 bases). This CDR3 is 14 amino acids long. Trimming left V 9 bases short and J 8 bases short, with 22 bases between. Germline V gene data show CDR1 as LNHDA and CDR2 as SQIVND (reference sequence). In DNA, the CDR3 is TGTGCCAGCGCCCTCCTCGGGGACGGTGGAGGCTACACCTTC. It encodes CASALLGDGGGYTF.

V and J are TRBV10-3 and TRBJ2-5; D is unresolved. Trimming cost V 3 bases and J 3 bases, with 8 bases left between them. CDR3 length: 13 amino acids. Germline V gives CDR1 ENHRY, CDR2 SYGVKD. CDR3 in amino acids: CAISEGRKETQYF. In DNA, the CDR3 is TGTGCCATCAGTGAAGGCAGAAAAGAGACCCAGTACTTC.

This clonotype was seen many times. The chain carries TRBV12-3 or TRBV12-4 and TRBJ2-1; a possible D gene is TRBD1 (5 bases). The CDR3 contains 13 residues. V dropped 2 bases and J dropped 16 bases, with 18 bases sitting between them. The CDR3 loop reads CASSLSPRQGSFF. For the CDR3, the DNA is TGTGCCAGCAGTTTAAGCCCCCGGCAGGGCAGCTTCTTC.

The chain joins TRBV27 to TRBJ1-1, with D tentatively TRBD1 (5 bases). In germline, CDR1 is MNHEY, CDR2 SMNVEV (reference sequence). The V end lost 8 bases, the J end lost 1 base, and 17 bases lay between the germline ends. There are 15 residues in the CDR3. This CDR3 reads CASFQSGGGNTEAFF. CDR3 bases: TGTGCCAGCTTCCAATCCGGGGGGGGGAACACTGAAGCTTTCTTT.

The chain recombines TRBV19 with TRBJ2-4; TRBD1 matches 7 bases. The length of the CDR3 is 19 residues. The junction had 13 bases not matched to a gene; V was cut back by 2 bases and J by 0 bases. Germline V gene data show CDR1 as LNHDA and CDR2 as SQIVND (reference sequence). CDR3 protein: CASSILTGTVPLAKNIQYF. The CDR3 DNA reads TGTGCCAGTAGTATATTAACCGGGACAGTGCCTTTAGCCAAAAACATTCAGTACTTC.

Concerning this clonotype: Its ends do not fully match the called genes, so a read error is possible. The CDR3: CSSSYEGRLNTEAFF. In DNA, the CDR3 is TGTTCCAGCAGTTACGAGGGAAGATTAAACACTGAAGCTTTCTTT. The rearrangement uses TRBV6-2 or TRBV6-3 and TRBJ1-1; D gene unclear. The CDR3 runs 15 residues. Per germline, CDR1 MNHEY and CDR2 SVGEGT.

This clonotype was picked up a small number of times. The chain joins TRBV20-1 to TRBJ1-5, with a possible D match to TRBD1 (6 bases). The germline V gene has CDR1 DFQATT and CDR2 SNEGSKA (reference sequence). V gave up 1 base and J gave up 3 bases, with 19 bases separating them. The CDR3 covers 17 residues. CDR3 sequence: CSARAMGGAPDNQPQHF. CDR3 coding DNA: TGCAGTGCTAGAGCCATGGGGGGGGCGCCCGACAATCAGCCCCAGCATTTT.

This clonotype was seen a few times. This chain connects TRBV7-2 to TRBJ2-3; D is uncertain. CDR1 SGHTA and CDR2 FQGNSA come from the germline V gene. The CDR3 is 10 amino acids. The V and J ends lost 4 bases and 10 bases respectively, with 6 bases between them. Written as DNA, the CDR3 is TGTGCCAGCAGCTCCTATGCGCAGTATTTT. This encodes CASSSYAQYF. The entire variable domain, with the rest obtained from reference TRBV7-2 and TRBJ2-3, is as follows: GAGVSQSPSNKVTEKGKDVELRCDPISGHTALYWYRQSLGQGLEFLIYFQGNSAPDKSGLPSDRFSAERTGGSVSTLTIQRTQQEDSAVYLCASSSYAQYFGPGTRLTVL.

The chain recombines TRBV12-3 or TRBV12-4 with TRBJ1-2, with 7 bases lining up with TRBD1. The CDR3 sequence is 13 residues long. V shed 3 bases, J shed 5 bases, and the junction held 3 bases outside the gene matches. Here the CDR3 reads CASSFQGGYGYTF. The CDR3 DNA reads as TGTGCCAGCAGTTTCCAGGGGGGGTATGGCTACACCTTC.

Regarding this clonotype: The conserved phenylalanine or tryptophan normally closing the CDR3 is absent here, so this likely arose from a read error. The chain is built from TRBV28 and TRBJ1-2; 8 nucleotides align to TRBD1. With V trimmed by 4 bases and J by 0 bases, 1 base remained unmatched. Germline CDR1 is MDHEN and CDR2 is SYDVKM. The CDR3 loop spans 14 amino acids. The chain's CDR3 is CASSSDRANYGYTL. The CDR3 coding sequence is TGTGCCAGCAGTTCGGACAGGGCTAACTATGGCTACACCTTA.

CDR3 amino acids: CASRPLRASRRRTQYF. CDR3 bases: TGTGCCAGCAGGCCCTTGAGGGCTAGCAGGAGAAGGACCCAGTACTTC. J is TRBJ2-5 and V is TRBV12-3 or TRBV12-4; TRBD2 is a possible D gene (5 bases). V lost 6 bases and J lost 7, with 24 bases in between. This CDR3 contains 16 residues.